Listed below are T cell receptor beta chains from one sample, sequenced in a study of blood T cells in healthy people across ages. TCRdb reprocessed the 5' RACE reads via MiXCR and lists one record per CDR3 protein. Of approximately 800,000 distinct CDR3 sequences detected, roughly 35% appear once; the ten largest clones hold 10% to 15%. Sequencing was performed on blood. These receptors were obtained from a man aged 18 to 30 in good health. Each CDR3 is given with its conserved first and last residue. The order of the fields is V gene, D gene, J gene, clone size, CDR3 DNA, CDR3 protein. The D gene is left open where the match is weak. Size tells how often a clone was seen (once, few, many) or the class of an expanded clone, and some rows leave it out.

TRBV7-2	.	TRBJ1-5	.	TGTGCCAGCAGCTTCGCCCAGGAGCCCCAGCATTTT	CASSFAQEPQHF
TRBV9	TRBD2	TRBJ2-2	.	TGTGCCAGCAGCGGTTCTAGCGGGGGAATGATCCCCCCCACCGGGGAGCTGTTTTTT	CASSGSSGGMIPPTGELFF
TRBV29-1	TRBD1	TRBJ2-4	few	TGCAGCGCCGCCCCGACAGGGTTCGTAGCCAAAAACATTCAGTACTTC	CSAAPTGFVAKNIQYF
TRBV6-2/TRBV6-3	.	TRBJ2-1	.	TGTGCCAGCAGGAGACAGGCCAGGACGTTGTTCTTC	CASRRQARTLFF
TRBV7-2	TRBD2	TRBJ2-1	.	TGTGCCAGCAGAACACTAGCGGGGGGGTACAATGAGCAGTTCTTC	CASRTLAGGYNEQFF
TRBV12-3/TRBV12-4	.	TRBJ1-2	.	TGTGCCAGCAGTTTTGGTTCAGGGCTTCATGGCTACACCTTC	CASSFGSGLHGYTF
TRBV5-1	TRBD2	TRBJ2-7	many	TGCGCCAGCAGCAGCGCGGGACTAGCGGGGGCTGGTTCGGAATTTCTATACGAGCAGTACTTC	CASSSAGLAGAGSEFLYEQYF
TRBV25-1	.	TRBJ1-2	few	TGTGCCAGCAGTGGAGGAGGAGGGAATGGCTACACCTTC	CASSGGGGNGYTF
TRBV29-1	.	TRBJ1-1	.	TGCAGCGTAGATCGGACAGAAACAACTCGAACTGAAGCTTTCTTT	CSVDRTETTRTEAFF
TRBV4-3	.	TRBJ1-6	.	TGCGCCAGCAGCCACCGCAGGGAAAATAATTCACCCCTCCACTTT	CASSHRRENNSPLHF
TRBV10-2	.	TRBJ2-1	.	TGCGCCAGCAGTGACGGCGGAGGTTACAATGAGCAGTTCTTC	CASSDGGGYNEQFF
TRBV7-3	.	TRBJ2-3	once	TGTGCCAGCAGCTTAAACCCAGCGGCTAGCACAGATACGCAGTATTTT	CASSLNPAASTDTQYF
TRBV29-1	.	TRBJ1-1	.	TGCAGCGTTGTACAGGACACTGAAGCTTTCTTT	CSVVQDTEAFF
TRBV12-3/TRBV12-4	.	TRBJ2-3	many	TGTGCCAGCAGGGACACAGATACGCAGTATTTT	CASRDTDTQYF
TRBV6-4	.	TRBJ1-2	.	TGTGCCAGCAGTGAAGGGGGGAATCCAGGCGGCTACACCTTC	CASSEGGNPGGYTF
TRBV5-1	.	TRBJ2-1	many	TGCGCCAGCAGCTTGGGGATAGCGGATGAGCAGTTCTTC	CASSLGIADEQFF
TRBV29-1	TRBD1	TRBJ1-2	.	TGCAGCGTTGGATGGGGGGACAGGGGGCTTGATGGCTACACCTTC	CSVGWGDRGLDGYTF
TRBV7-8	TRBD2	TRBJ2-3	.	TGTGCCACCCACCTGAGGACTAGCTACAGCACAGATACGCAGTATTTT	CATHLRTSYSTDTQYF
TRBV5-1	.	TRBJ1-4	.	TGCGCCAGCAGTTGGGGGAACGAAAAACTGTTTTTT	CASSWGNEKLFF
TRBV7-8	TRBD1	TRBJ1-2	.	TGTGCCAGCAGCTGTGGGACAGGGGGAGACTATGGCTACACCTTC	CASSCGTGGDYGYTF
TRBV5-6	TRBD1	TRBJ2-1	few	TGTGCCAGCAGCTTGGTGAGGAAGACAGGGTCGAATGAGCAGTTCTTC	CASSLVRKTGSNEQFF
TRBV12-3/TRBV12-4	.	TRBJ1-1	.	TGTGCCAGCAGTTTAGTTGGGTTTGAAGCTTTCTTT	CASSLVGFEAFF
TRBV4-2	TRBD2	TRBJ2-1	few	TGTGCCAGCAGCCAAGATAGGCTCGGGAGGGTGGCCTTTTATGAGCAGTTCTTC	CASSQDRLGRVAFYEQFF
TRBV7-9	TRBD1	TRBJ2-3	.	TGTGCCAGCAGCGACCAGGGACAGGCTCCCACAGATACGCAGTATTTT	CASSDQGQAPTDTQYF
TRBV20-1	.	TRBJ2-5	many	TGCAGTGCTAGCAGGACCCAAGAGACCCAGTACTTC	CSASRTQETQYF
TRBV5-1	.	TRBJ2-5	many	TGCGCCAGCAGCTTGTTCTCCAAAGAGACCCAGTACTTC	CASSLFSKETQYF
TRBV12-3/TRBV12-4	TRBD1	TRBJ1-2	few	TGTGCCAGCAGTCACCCGGGACAGGGGGCTAGTGGCTACACCTTC	CASSHPGQGASGYTF
TRBV28	.	TRBJ1-1	once	TGTGCCAGCAGTCGACGGGGGAGATGCGAAGCTTTCTTT	CASSRRGRCEAFF
TRBV4-3	TRBD2	TRBJ2-1	.	TGCGCCAGCAGCCAAGATGCTGCGGGGGGCTACAATGAGCAGTTCTTC	CASSQDAAGGYNEQFF
TRBV20-1	.	TRBJ2-5	once	TGCAGTGCTCAGGAGGGCCTCGGTGAGACCCAGTACTTC	CSAQEGLGETQYF
TRBV28	.	TRBJ2-1	few	TGTGCCAGCACAGGGGCGCCCAGATACAATGAGCAGTTCTTC	CASTGAPRYNEQFF
TRBV3-1	TRBD2	TRBJ2-1	.	TGCGCCAGCAGAATAGCGGGGAACAATGAGCAGTTCTTC	CASRIAGNNEQFF
TRBV7-2	.	TRBJ1-1	.	TGTGCCAGCAGCCTGCTGAGGGAAGCTTTCTTT	CASSLLREAFF
TRBV7-8	TRBD2	TRBJ2-3	.	TGTGCCAGCAGCTTAGAAGGTAGCGGGGGGCCAGATACGCAGTATTTT	CASSLEGSGGPDTQYF